This TCR beta chain was found in a study of shared clonotypes between healthy human individuals. Only in-frame clones appear in the TCRdb table, and some are missing; sequencing was by immunoSEQ multiplex PCR. The repertoire includes 2.5 million or so clones, roughly 92% of them detected once, and 0.14% sits in the top ten. The ends were cut back, 3 bases at V and 2 bases at J, with 8 bases in the middle. This CDR3 has 13 amino acids. In germline, CDR1 is MDHEN, CDR2 SYDVKM. Comments on this clone: Other nucleotide sequences from this sample produce the same CDR3.

The chain combines TRBV28 with TRBJ2-7; D gene unclear. Sequenced input: naive CD4+ T cells sorted from blood. The subset: CD45RA+ positively selected. This receptor was obtained from a man between 18 and 29 years old in good health. The CDR3 here is CASSFALTYEQYF. Here the CDR3 DNA reads TGTGCCAGCAGTTTTGCCCTTACCTACGAGCAGTACTTC.